One sample yielded the 19 T cell receptor beta chains listed below, sequenced in a study of T cells in women clearing cervical HPV infection. Profiling relied on immunoSEQ multiplex PCR, and the TCRdb table lists in-frame clones only, not all of them. The data show more than 20,000 clones, and the top ten clones hold 5% to 7%. The source material was blood buffy coat. These receptors all come from a woman aged 18 to 75 with a cervical HPV16 infection that either progressed to CIN3+ or cleared (not recorded which).

Notes on this clone: The read terminates 3 residues ahead of where the CDR3 ends, so the germline J gene completes it. The rearrangement links TRBV7-9 to TRBJ2-1, with TRBD2 matching over 7 bases. The CDR3 spans 15 residues. CDR1 and CDR2 (germline): SEHNR, FQNEAQ (reference sequence). The ends lost 0 bases at V and 9 bases at J; junction bases unmatched: 8. CDR3 sequence reads: CASSLASGRGSEQFF. The part of the CDR3 DNA that was read is TGTGCCAGCAGCTTAGCTAGCGGGCGAGGTAGTGAG.

Comments on this clone: The CDR3 goes on 3 residues after the read ends, and that part is filled in from the germline J gene. This chain joins TRBV11-2 and TRBJ2-3; unclear D gene. Trimming left V 0 bases short and J 0 bases short, with 4 bases between. The CDR3 is 14 amino acids. Germline V CDR1 and CDR2: SGHAT, FQNNGV. The DNA read from the CDR3 is TGTGCCAGCAGCTTAGATCCTAGCACAGATACG. It translates to CASSLDPSTDT. The whole CDR3 region reads CASSLDPSTDTQYF.

The sequenced part of the CDR3 DNA is TGTGCTAGTGGCCCGGACTACTACGAG. It codes for CASGPDYYE. In full, the CDR3 reads CASGPDYYEQYF. V is TRBV12-5 and J is TRBJ2-7; weak D call: TRBD2 (6 bases). The missing CDR3 end, 3 residues past where the read stops, is filled in from the germline J gene. The CDR3 totals 12 residues. The V gene lost 6 bases and the J gene lost 3 bases, with 9 bases spanning the gap. The V gene's germline CDR1 is LGHNT and CDR2 FRNRAP.

Of note for this clone: The sequenced fragment ends 3 residues before the CDR3 boundary, so the rest is inferred from the germline J gene. The rearrangement uses TRBV6-2 or TRBV6-3 and TRBJ1-2, with 7 bases aligning to TRBD1. Per the germline V gene, CDR1 is MNHEY and CDR2 is SVGEGT. J gave up 4 bases and V 5 bases, and 7 bases lay outside the gene matches. The CDR3 runs 14 residues. CDR3: CASSLQGSGYGYTF. Partial CDR3 DNA: TGTGCCAGCAGTCTACAGGGGTCGGGCTATGGC.

Points on this clone: The read ends 3 residues shy of where the CDR3 ends; the end is completed using the germline J gene. The chain recombines TRBV19 with TRBJ1-5, with D unresolved. Germline V gene sequence: CDR1 LNHDA, CDR2 SQIVND (reference sequence). Between the trimmed V and J ends, which lost 3 bases and 7 bases, there was a span of 16 bases. The CDR3 runs 15 residues. The CDR3 region is CASSISPNPNQPQHF. The CDR3 DNA, read in part, is TGTGCCAGTAGTATTTCCCCGAACCCTAACCAGCCC.

As for this clone: With the read ending 3 residues before the CDR3 end, the germline J gene is used to fill in that end. This rearrangement joins TRBV10-3 to TRBJ1-2, with 10 nucleotides matching TRBD1. J lost 2 bases, V lost 11 bases, and 8 bases had no gene match. CDR3 length equals 14 residues. Germline assignment: CDR1 ENHRY and CDR2 SYGVKD. This CDR3 is CAVGSGQGNYGYTF. The CDR3 DNA, read in part, is TGTGCCGTCGGTTCGGGACAGGGGAACTATGGC.

Regarding this clone: Read sequence stops 3 residues before the CDR3 end, and the germline J gene provides the missing end. V gene TRBV11-3 combines with J gene TRBJ2-2; D might be TRBD2 (5 bases). The CDR3 is made up of 15 amino acids. Trimming removed 1 base at V and 5 bases at J, with 11 bases between. The germline CDR1 and CDR2 sequences are SGHNT and YENEEA. Here the CDR3 reads CASSLGGPGTGELFF. The sequenced part of the CDR3 DNA is TGTGCCAGCAGCTTAGGAGGGCCGGGGACCGGGGAG.

About this clone itself: Read coverage stops 3 residues before the CDR3 terminus; the germline J gene supplies the remainder. This chain uses TRBV6-2 or TRBV6-3 with TRBJ2-5; 9 bases are shared with TRBD2. CDR1 and CDR2 (germline): MNHEY, SVGEGT. The CDR3 loop spans 14 amino acids. V lost 7 bases, J lost 5 bases, and 8 bases stayed unmatched. This CDR3 reads CASTRRAGGETQYF. The part of the CDR3 DNA that was read is TGTGCCAGCACCCGCAGAGCGGGAGGTGAGACC.

With regard to this clone: The CDR3 end is not reached by the read, which stops 3 residues before it; the germline J gene fills it in. This chain connects TRBV7-6 to TRBJ2-2, with a possible D match to TRBD2 (5 bases). This CDR3 is built from 18 residues. The germline V and J ends were trimmed by 1 base and 4 bases, with 19 bases remaining between them. Germline CDR1 reads SGHVS; CDR2 reads FNYEAQ. This chain's CDR3 is CASSLVSGLLTGTGELFF. The CDR3 DNA, read in part, is TGTGCCAGCAGCTTAGTCTCTGGACTCCTGACGGGCACCGGGGAG. The whole variable domain, filled in from reference TRBV7-6 and TRBJ2-2, reads GAGVSQSPRYKVTKRGQDVALRCDPISGHVSLYWYRQALGQGPEFLTYFNYEAQQDKSGLPNDRFSAERPEGSISTLTIQRTEQRDSAMYRCASSLVSGLLTGTGELFFGEGSRLTVL.

Note on this clone: Read coverage stops 3 residues before the CDR3 terminus; the germline J gene supplies the remainder. J is TRBJ2-7 and V is TRBV20-1; 8 bases match TRBD2. From germline, CDR1 is DFQATT and CDR2 SNEGSKA (reference sequence). Unmatched junction bases numbered 11, after V lost 5 bases and J lost 2 bases. CDR3 length equals 15 residues. The CDR3 bases that were read are TGCAGTGCTGCCCGCGGGAGCGGGGGAACCTACGAG. This encodes CSAARGSGGTYE. In full, the CDR3 reads CSAARGSGGTYEQYF.

Comment on this clone: From the germline J gene comes the end of the CDR3, since the read stops 3 residues before it. The rearrangement uses TRBV7-2 and TRBJ2-3; no firm D call. The CDR3 spans 14 residues. Germline CDR1 is SGHTA and CDR2 is FQGNSA. Here the CDR3 reads CASSLDSNQETQYF. CDR3 DNA, as far as it was read: TGTGCCAGCAGCTTAGATAGCAATCAAGAGACG.

Details on this clone: The CDR3 end falls 3 residues outside the read, so it is completed with the germline J gene. The chain carries TRBV19 and TRBJ1-2, with a tentative D call TRBD1 (6 bases). Germline-derived CDR1 and CDR2 are LNHDA and SQIVND (reference sequence). This CDR3 is 14 amino acids long. The sequenced CDR3 bases are TGTGCCAGTAGTACCCGACAGGAAACAGATACC. This encodes CASSTRQETDT. The entire CDR3 sequence reads CASSTRQETDTYTF.

For this clone: The read halts 3 residues ahead of the CDR3 end, with the missing end drawn from the germline J gene. This rearrangement joins TRBV4-1 to TRBJ1-2; 7 bases fit TRBD1. CDR3 length: 14 residues. Trimming cost V 1 base and J 5 bases; bases outside gene matches: 4. Germline CDR1 MGHRA, CDR2 YSYEKL. The part of the CDR3 DNA that was read is TGCGCCAGCAGCCAAGCGGGACAGCCGTATGGC. Residues: CASSQAGQPYG. The complete CDR3 protein is CASSQAGQPYGYTF.

A remark on this clone: The read finishes 3 residues shy of the CDR3 end, and the germline J gene is used to complete it. The J gene is TRBJ2-1, the V gene TRBV6-2 or TRBV6-3; 13 bases match TRBD2. The V and J ends lost 6 bases and 8 bases, in that order; junction bases with no gene match: 10. In germline, CDR1 is MNHEY, CDR2 SVGEGT. The CDR3 runs 16 residues. The CDR3 spells CASSRGGTSGKDEQFF. CDR3 DNA, as far as it was read: TGTGCCAGCAGCCGAGGGGGGACTAGCGGGAAGGATGAG.

Turning to this clone: The CDR3 end is not reached by the read, which stops 3 residues before it; the germline J gene fills it in. V and J are TRBV7-3 and TRBJ1-6, with TRBD1 identical over 10 bases. Germline values: CDR1 SGHTA, CDR2 FQGTGA. This CDR3 region has 18 residues. With V trimmed by 5 bases and J by 9 bases, 16 bases remained unmatched. CDR3 DNA (partial): TGTGCCAGCAGCACACCGGTAGGACAGGGGGTCATGAGTTCACCC. It codes for CASSTPVGQGVMSSP. The CDR3 in its entirety is CASSTPVGQGVMSSPLHF.

About this clone itself: The missing CDR3 end, 3 residues past where the read stops, is filled in from the germline J gene. The chain joins TRBV7-3 to TRBJ2-1; 7 positions agree with TRBD2. The trim removed 2 bases at V and 4 bases at J, leaving 5 bases unmatched. The CDR3 length is 15 residues. CDR1 is SGHTA and CDR2 is FQGTGA in the germline V gene. The CDR3 sequence is CASSLGLAVYNEQFF. The CDR3 DNA, read in part, is TGTGCCAGCAGCTTAGGGCTAGCGGTGTACAATGAG.

Concerning this clone: The read stops 3 residues short of the end of the CDR3; the missing end is completed from the germline J gene. V usage is TRBV6-2 or TRBV6-3 and J usage is TRBJ2-3, with 8 bases lining up with TRBD2. Germline CDR1 and CDR2: MNHEY and SVGEGT. CDR3 length equals 15 residues. The covered CDR3 bases are TGTGCCAGCAGTAGACTAGCGTCAGTTCAAGAGACG. This sequence encodes CASSRLASVQET. The entire CDR3 protein reads CASSRLASVQETQYF.

CDR3 DNA (partial): TGTGCCAGTAGTAGTACAGGGGGCACCGGGGAG. It specifies CASSSTGGTGE. In full, the CDR3 is CASSSTGGTGELFF. The chain links TRBV19 to TRBJ2-2, with 8 bases lining up with TRBD1. Read data end 3 residues before the CDR3 end; the end is taken from the germline J gene. CDR3 length: 14 amino acids. J lost 4 bases, V lost 4 bases, and 2 bases had no gene match. Germline values: CDR1 LNHDA, CDR2 SQIVND (reference sequence).

Comments on this clone: The CDR3 extends 3 residues past the end of the read, so its final part is completed from the germline J gene. V is TRBV7-6 and J is TRBJ1-5; D possibly corresponds to TRBD1 (6 bases). Germline CDR1 and CDR2: SGHVS and FNYEAQ. This CDR3 contains 17 residues. V was clipped by 6 bases and J by 0 bases, with 18 bases between them. Here the CDR3 reads CASSPRGGDYSNQPQHF. Partial CDR3 DNA: TGTGCCAGCAGTCCTAGGGGGGGAGACTATAGCAATCAGCCC.